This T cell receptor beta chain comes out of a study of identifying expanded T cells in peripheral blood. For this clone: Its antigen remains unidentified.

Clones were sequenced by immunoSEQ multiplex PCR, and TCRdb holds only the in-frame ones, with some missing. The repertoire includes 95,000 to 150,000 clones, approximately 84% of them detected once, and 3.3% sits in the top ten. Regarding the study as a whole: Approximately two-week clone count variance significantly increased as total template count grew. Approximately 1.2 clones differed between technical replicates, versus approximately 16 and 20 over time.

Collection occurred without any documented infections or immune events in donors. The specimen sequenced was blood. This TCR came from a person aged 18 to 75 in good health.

DNA of the CDR3: TGTGCCAGCTACCGCGGCCGGGCAACTGAGCAGTTCTTC. Encoded protein: CASYRGRATEQFF. This chain connects TRBV6-5 to TRBJ2-1; D not certain. Trimming took off 8 bases at V and 9 bases at J, with 17 bases between the two ends. CDR1 is MNHEY and CDR2 is SVGAGI in the germline V gene. The CDR3 length is 13 residues.